A few counts support the clone carrying this T cell receptor beta chain. What it binds is not known. This record comes from a study of T cells after yellow fever vaccination. In making TCR cDNA, 5'RACE template switching added a universal primer site and UMIs to it. In TCRdb, the 5' RACE reads were re-called with MiXCR into one record per CDR3 protein. The repertoire holds some 670,000 distinct CDR3 sequences, roughly 12% seen once, with about 15% in the top ten. Germline lookup yields CDR1 SGHTA and CDR2 FQGTGA. V was shortened by 4 bases and J by 5 bases, with 16 bases between the two germline ends. This CDR3 comprises 15 residues. Study-wide points: The CD4 compartment and the CD8 compartment contained a small share of clonotypes in common. Detected again after the booster were most primary-vaccination clones, at approximately 95% CD4 and 70% to 90% CD8.

This sequence was found in a young man who received the YFV17D yellow fever vaccine. The material was PBMCs, obtained on the day of the yellow fever booster vaccination. V is TRBV7-3 and J is TRBJ2-3; the D gene is possibly TRBD1 (8 bases). CDR3 protein: CASSYNRGGKDTQYF. The CDR3 bases are TGTGCCAGCAGCTACAACAGGGGGGGCAAAGATACGCAGTATTTT.